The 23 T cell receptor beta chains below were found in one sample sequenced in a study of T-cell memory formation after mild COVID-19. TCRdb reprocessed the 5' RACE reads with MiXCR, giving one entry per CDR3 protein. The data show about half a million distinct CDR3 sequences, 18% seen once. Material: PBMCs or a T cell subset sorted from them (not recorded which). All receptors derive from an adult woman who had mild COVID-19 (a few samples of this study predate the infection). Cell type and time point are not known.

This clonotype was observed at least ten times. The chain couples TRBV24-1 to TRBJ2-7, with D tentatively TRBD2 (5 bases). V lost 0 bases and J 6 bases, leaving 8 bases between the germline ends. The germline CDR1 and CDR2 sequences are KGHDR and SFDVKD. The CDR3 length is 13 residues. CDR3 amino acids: CATSDLTGSEQYF. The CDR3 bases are TGTGCCACCAGTGATTTGACGGGGTCCGAGCAGTACTTC.

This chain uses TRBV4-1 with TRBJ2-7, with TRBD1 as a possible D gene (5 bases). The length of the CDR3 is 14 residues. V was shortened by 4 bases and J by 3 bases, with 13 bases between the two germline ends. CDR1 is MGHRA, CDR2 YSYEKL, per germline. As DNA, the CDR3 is TGCGCCAGCAGCCTTGAGACAGTAGACTACGAGCAGTACTTC. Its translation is CASSLETVDYEQYF.

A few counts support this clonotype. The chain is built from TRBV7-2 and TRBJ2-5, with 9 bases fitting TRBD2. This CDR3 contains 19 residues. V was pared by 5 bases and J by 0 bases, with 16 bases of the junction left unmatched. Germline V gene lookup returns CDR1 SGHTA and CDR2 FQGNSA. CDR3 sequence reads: CASSHRLGLAGGYQETQYF. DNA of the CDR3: TGTGCCAGCAGCCATAGACTGGGACTAGCAGGAGGGTACCAAGAGACCCAGTACTTC.

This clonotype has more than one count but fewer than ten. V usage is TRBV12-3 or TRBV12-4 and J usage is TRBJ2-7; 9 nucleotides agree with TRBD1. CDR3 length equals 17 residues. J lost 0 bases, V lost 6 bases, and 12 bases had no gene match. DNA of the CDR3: TGTGCCAGCAGATCCGGGACAGGGAGGGTCAGCTCCTACGAGCAGTACTTC. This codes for CASRSGTGRVSSYEQYF.

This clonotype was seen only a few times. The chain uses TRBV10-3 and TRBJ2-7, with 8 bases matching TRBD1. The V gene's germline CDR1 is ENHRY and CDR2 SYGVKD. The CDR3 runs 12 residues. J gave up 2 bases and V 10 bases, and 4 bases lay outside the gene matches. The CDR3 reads CATGGQAYEQYF. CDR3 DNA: TGTGCCACCGGGGGACAGGCCTACGAGCAGTACTTC.

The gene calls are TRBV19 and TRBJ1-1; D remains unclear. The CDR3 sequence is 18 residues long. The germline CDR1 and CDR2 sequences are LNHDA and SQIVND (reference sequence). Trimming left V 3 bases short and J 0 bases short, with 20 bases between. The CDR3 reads CASSISPGGITLNTEAFF. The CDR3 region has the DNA TGTGCCAGTAGTATTTCCCCGGGCGGAATCACCCTGAACACTGAAGCTTTCTTT. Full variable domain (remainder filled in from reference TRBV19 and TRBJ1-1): DGGITQSPKYLFRKEGQNVTLSCEQNLNHDAMYWYRQDPGQGLRLIYYSQIVNDFQKGDIAEGYSVSREKKESFPLTVTSAQKNPTAFYLCASSISPGGITLNTEAFFGQGTRLTVV.

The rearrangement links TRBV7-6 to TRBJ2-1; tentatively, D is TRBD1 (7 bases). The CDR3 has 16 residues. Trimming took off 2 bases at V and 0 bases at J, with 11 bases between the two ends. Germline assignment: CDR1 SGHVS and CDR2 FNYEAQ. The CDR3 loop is CASSLRGRGSYNEQFF. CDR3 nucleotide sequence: TGTGCCAGCAGCTTAAGGGGGCGGGGCTCCTACAATGAGCAGTTCTTC.

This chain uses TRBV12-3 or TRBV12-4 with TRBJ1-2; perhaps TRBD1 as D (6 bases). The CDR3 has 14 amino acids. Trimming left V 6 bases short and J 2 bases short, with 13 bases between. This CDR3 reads CASRKSGHNYGYTF. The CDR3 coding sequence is TGTGCCAGCAGAAAGTCGGGACACAACTATGGCTACACCTTC.

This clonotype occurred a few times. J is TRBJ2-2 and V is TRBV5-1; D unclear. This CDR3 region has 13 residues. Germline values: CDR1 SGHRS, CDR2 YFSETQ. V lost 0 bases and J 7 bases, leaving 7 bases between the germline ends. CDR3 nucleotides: TGCGCCAGCAGCTTGGAAGTTATCGGGGAGCTGTTTTTT. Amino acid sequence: CASSLEVIGELFF. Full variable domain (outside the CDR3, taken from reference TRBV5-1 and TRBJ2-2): KAGVTQTPRYLIKTRGQQVTLSCSPISGHRSVSWYQQTPGQGLQFLFEYFSETQRNKGNFPGRFSGRQFSNSRSEMNVSTLELGDSALYLCASSLEVIGELFFGEGSRLTVL.

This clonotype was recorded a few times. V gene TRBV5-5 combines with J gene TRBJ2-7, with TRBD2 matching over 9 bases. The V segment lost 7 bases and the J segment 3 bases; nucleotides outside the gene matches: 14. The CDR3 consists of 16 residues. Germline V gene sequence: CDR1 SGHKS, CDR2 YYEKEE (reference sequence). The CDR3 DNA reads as TGTGCCAGCCGCTGGCGGGAGGGACTCGGGAACTACGAGCAGTACTTC. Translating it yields CASRWREGLGNYEQYF.

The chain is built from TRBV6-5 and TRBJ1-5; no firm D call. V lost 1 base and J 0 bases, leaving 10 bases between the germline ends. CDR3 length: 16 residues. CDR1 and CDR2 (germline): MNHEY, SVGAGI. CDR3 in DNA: TGTGCCAGCAGTTACTACGGGATTGATAGCAATCAGCCCCAGCATTTT. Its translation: CASSYYGIDSNQPQHF.

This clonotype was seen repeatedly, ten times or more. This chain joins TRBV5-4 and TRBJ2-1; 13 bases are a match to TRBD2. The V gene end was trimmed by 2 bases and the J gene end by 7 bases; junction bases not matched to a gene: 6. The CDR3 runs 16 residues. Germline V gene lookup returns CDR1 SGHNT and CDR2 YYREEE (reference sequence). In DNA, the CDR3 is TGTGCCAGCAGCTTAACTAGCGGGAGGGCCGAAAATGAGCAGTTCTTC. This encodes CASSLTSGRAENEQFF. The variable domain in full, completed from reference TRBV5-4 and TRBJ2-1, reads ETGVTQSPTHLIKTRGQQVTLRCSSQSGHNTVSWYQQALGQGPQFIFQYYREEENGRGNFPPRFSGLQFPNYSSELNVNALELDDSALYLCASSLTSGRAENEQFFGPGTRLTVL.

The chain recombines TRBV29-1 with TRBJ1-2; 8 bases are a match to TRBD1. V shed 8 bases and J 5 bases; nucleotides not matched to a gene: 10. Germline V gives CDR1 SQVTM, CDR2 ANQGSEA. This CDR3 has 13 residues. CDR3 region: CSTGGTGGYGYTF. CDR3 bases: TGCAGCACCGGAGGGACAGGAGGGTATGGCTACACCTTC.

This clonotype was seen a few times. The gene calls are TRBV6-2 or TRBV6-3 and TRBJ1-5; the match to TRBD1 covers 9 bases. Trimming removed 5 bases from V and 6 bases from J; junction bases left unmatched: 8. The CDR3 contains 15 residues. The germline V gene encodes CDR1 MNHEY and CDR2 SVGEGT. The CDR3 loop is CASSPGQGKGQPQHF. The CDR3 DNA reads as TGTGCCAGCAGTCCGGGACAGGGTAAAGGTCAGCCCCAGCATTTT.

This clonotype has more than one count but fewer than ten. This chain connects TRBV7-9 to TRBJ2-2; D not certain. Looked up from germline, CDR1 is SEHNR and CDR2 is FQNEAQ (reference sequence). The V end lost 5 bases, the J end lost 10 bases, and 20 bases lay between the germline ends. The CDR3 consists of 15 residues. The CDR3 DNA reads TGTGCCAGCAGCATCAGTTATGGGAAGCGTGAGGAGCTGTTTTTT. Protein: CASSISYGKREELFF.

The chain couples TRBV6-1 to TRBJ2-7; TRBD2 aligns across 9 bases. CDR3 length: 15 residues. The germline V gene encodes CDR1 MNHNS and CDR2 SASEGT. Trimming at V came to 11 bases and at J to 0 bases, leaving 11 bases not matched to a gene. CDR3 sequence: CAGSVAGASSYEQYF. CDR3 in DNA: TGTGCCGGATCTGTAGCGGGGGCAAGCTCCTACGAGCAGTACTTC.

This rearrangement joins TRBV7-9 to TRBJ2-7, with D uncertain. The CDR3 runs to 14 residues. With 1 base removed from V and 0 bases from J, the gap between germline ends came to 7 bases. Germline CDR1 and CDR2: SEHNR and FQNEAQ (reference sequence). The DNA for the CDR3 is TGTGCCAGCAGCTTAGGCTCTGACTCCTACGAGCAGTACTTC. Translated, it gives CASSLGSDSYEQYF.

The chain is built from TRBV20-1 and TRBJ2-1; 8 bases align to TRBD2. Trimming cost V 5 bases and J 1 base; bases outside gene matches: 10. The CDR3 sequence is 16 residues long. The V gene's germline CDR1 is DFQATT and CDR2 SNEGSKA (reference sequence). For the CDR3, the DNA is TGCAGTGCTCAAAAAAGGGGGACTAGTTCCTACAATGAGCAGTTCTTC. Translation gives CSAQKRGTSSYNEQFF.

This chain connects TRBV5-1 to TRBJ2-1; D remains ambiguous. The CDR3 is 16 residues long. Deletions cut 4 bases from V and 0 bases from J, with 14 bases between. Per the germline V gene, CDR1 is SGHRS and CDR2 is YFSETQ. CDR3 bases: TGCGCCAGCAGCGTGACACCGACCAGCTCCTACAATGAGCAGTTCTTC. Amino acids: CASSVTPTSSYNEQFF.

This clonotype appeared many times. The CDR3 reads CASSLASGAGETQYF. CDR3 bases: TGCGCCAGCAGCTTGGCCTCGGGGGCCGGGGAGACCCAGTACTTC. This chain connects TRBV5-1 to TRBJ2-5, with D perhaps being TRBD1 or TRBD2 (6 bases each). With 0 bases removed from V and 5 bases from J, the gap between germline ends came to 14 bases. Germline assignment: CDR1 SGHRS and CDR2 YFSETQ. There are 15 residues in the CDR3.

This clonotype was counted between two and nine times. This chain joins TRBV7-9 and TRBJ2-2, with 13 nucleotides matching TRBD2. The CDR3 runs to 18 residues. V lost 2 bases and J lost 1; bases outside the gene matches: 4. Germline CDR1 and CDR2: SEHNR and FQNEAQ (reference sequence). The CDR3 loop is CASSLWTSGGLNTGELFF. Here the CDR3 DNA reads TGTGCCAGCAGCTTATGGACTAGCGGGGGACTGAACACCGGGGAGCTGTTTTTT.

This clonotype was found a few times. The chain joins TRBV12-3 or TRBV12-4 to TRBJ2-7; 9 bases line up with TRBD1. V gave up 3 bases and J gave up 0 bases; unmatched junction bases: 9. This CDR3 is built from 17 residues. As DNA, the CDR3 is TGTGCCAGCAGTTTGTACAGGGGGCTCGACTCCTCCTACGAGCAGTACTTC. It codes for CASSLYRGLDSSYEQYF.

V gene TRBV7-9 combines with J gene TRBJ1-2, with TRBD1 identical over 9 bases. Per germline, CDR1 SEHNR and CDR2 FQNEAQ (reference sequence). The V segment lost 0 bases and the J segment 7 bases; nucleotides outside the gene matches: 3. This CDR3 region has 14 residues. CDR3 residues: CASSLAVTGGGYTF. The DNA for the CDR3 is TGTGCCAGCAGCTTAGCAGTGACAGGGGGTGGCTACACCTTC.